Included here is one TCR beta chain sequence, with context. This sample stems from a study of blood T cell repertoires in COVID-19. The V and J ends lost 5 bases and 11 bases respectively, with 24 bases between them. This CDR3 spans 15 amino acids. CDR1 and CDR2 (germline): SGHVS, FQNEAQ. Authors' processing steps: Reference gene primer amplification gave estimated nucleated cell counts. The assay was immunoSEQ multiplex PCR, and TCRdb's table has in-frame clones only and misses some. The D gene and trimming were derived from the DNA, and the V and J assignments and clone size from that table. The repertoire holds 150,000 or so clones, with approximately 88% as singletons. Ages ranged from about 18 to 89 years, with residence in 24 US areas.

The specimen sequenced was PBMCs or T cells enriched from blood (not recorded which). This sequence originates from a man between 65 and 85 years old who had been exposed to COVID-19. The chain couples TRBV7-8 to TRBJ1-1; no firm D call. This CDR3 is CASSQNSRSRALAFF. DNA of the CDR3: TGTGCCAGCAGCCAAAACAGTAGGTCCCGCGCCCTGGCTTTCTTT.